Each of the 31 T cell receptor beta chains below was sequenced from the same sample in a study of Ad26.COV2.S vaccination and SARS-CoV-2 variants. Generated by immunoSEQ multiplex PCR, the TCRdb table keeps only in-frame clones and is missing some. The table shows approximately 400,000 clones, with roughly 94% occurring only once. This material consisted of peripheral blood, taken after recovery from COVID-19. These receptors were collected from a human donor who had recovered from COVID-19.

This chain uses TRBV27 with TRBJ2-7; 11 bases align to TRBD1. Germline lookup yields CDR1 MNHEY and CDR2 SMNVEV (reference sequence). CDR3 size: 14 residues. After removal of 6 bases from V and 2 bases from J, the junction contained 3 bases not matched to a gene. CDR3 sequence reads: CASSVGQGAYEQYF. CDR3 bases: TGTGCCAGCAGCGTGGGACAGGGGGCCTACGAGCAGTACTTC.

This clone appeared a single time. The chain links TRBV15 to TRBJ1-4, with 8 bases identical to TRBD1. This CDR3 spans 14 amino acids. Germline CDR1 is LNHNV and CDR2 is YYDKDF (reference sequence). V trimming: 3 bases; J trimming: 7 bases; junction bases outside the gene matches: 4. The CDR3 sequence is CATSSPGTGEKLFF. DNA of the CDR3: TGTGCCACCAGCAGCCCCGGGACAGGTGAAAAACTGTTTTTT.

This CDR3 is CSVEFPGGPNYGYTF. CDR3 sequence (DNA): TGCAGCGTTGAATTTCCCGGCGGACCGAACTATGGCTACACCTTC. This chain uses TRBV29-1 with TRBJ1-2; D not certain. CDR1 is SQVTM, CDR2 ANQGSEA, per germline. Trimming removed 2 bases from V and 2 bases from J, with 15 bases in between. The CDR3 length is 15 residues.

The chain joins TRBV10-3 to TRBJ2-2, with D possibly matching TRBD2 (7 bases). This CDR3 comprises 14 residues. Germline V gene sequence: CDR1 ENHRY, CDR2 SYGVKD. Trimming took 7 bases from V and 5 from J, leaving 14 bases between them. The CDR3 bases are TGTGCCATCACCGCGGGGGCGGGGACCGGGGAGCTGTTTTTT. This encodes CAITAGAGTGELFF.

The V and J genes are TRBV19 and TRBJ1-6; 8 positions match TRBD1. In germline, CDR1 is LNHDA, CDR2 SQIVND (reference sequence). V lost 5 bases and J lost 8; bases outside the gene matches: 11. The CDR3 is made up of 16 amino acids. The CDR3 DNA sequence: TGTGCCAGTAGTCTATACCCAGGGGGCCTGGATTCACCCCTCCACTTT. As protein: CASSLYPGGLDSPLHF.

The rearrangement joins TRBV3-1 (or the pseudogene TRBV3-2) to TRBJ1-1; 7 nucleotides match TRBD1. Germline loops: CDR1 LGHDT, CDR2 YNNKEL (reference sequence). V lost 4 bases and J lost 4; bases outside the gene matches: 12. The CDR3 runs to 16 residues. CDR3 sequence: CASSRATGQMGTEAFF. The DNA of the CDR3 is TGTGCCAGCAGCCGCGCCACGGGACAGATGGGCACTGAAGCTTTCTTT.

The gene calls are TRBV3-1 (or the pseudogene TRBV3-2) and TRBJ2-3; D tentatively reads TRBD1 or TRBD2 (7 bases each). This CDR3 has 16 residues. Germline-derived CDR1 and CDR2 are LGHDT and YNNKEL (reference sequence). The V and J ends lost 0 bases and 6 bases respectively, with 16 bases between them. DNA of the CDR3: TGTGCCAGCAGCCAAGATCTGGGAGGGGGCCTTGATACGCAGTATTTT. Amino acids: CASSQDLGGGLDTQYF.

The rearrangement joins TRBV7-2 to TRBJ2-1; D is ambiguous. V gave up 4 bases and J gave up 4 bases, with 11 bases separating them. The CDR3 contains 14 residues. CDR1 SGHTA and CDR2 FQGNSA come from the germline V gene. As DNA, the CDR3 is TGTGCCAGCAGCTCCACCCAGGCGTACAATGAGCAGTTCTTC. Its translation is CASSSTQAYNEQFF.

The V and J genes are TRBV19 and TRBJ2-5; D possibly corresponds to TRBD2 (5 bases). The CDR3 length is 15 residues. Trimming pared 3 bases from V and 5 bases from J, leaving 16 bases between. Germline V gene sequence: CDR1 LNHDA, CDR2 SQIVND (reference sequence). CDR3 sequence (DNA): TGTGCCAGTAGTATCGGCGGGTTTCAGAGGGAGACCCAGTACTTC. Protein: CASSIGGFQRETQYF.

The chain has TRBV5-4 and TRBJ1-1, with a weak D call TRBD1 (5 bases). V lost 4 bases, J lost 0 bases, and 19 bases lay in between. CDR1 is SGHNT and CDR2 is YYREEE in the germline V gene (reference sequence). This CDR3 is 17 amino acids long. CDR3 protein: CASSPSWGRSMNTEAFF. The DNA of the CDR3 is TGTGCCAGCAGCCCATCTTGGGGCCGTTCAATGAACACTGAAGCTTTCTTT.

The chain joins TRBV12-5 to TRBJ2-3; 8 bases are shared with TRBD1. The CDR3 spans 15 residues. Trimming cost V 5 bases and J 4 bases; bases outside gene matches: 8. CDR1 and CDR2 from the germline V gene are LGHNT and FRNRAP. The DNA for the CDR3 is TGTGCTAGTGGTCCAGGACAGGGTGAGGCAGATACGCAGTATTTT. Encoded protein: CASGPGQGEADTQYF.

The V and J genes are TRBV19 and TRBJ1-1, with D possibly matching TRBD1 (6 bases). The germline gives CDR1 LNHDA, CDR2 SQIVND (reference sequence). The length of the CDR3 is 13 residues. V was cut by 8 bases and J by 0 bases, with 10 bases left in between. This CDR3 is CASDGQMNTEAFF. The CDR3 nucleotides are TGTGCCAGTGACGGACAGATGAACACTGAAGCTTTCTTT.

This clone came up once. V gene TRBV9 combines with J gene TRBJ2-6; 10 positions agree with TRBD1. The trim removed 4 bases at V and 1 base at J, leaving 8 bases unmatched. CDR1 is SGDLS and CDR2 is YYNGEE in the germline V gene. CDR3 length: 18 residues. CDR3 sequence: CASSFPTGGGSGANVLTF. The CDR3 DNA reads TGTGCCAGCAGCTTCCCGACAGGGGGCGGGTCTGGGGCCAACGTCCTGACTTTC.

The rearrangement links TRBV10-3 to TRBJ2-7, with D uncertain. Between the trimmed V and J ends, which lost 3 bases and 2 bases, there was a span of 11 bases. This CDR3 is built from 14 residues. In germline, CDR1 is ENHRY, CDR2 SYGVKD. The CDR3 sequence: CAISDRLTTYEQYF. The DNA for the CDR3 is TGTGCCATCAGTGATAGACTGACGACCTACGAGCAGTACTTC.

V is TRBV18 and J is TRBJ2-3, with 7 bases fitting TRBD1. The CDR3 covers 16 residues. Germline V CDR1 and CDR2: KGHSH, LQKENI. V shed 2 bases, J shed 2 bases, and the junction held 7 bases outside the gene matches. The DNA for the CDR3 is TGTGCCAGCTCACCATATGCGACAGGGAACACAGATACGCAGTATTTT. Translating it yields CASSPYATGNTDTQYF. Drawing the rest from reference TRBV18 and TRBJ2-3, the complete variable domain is NAGVMQNPRHLVRRRGQEARLRCSPMKGHSHVYWYRQLPEEGLKFMVYLQKENIIDESGMPKERFSAEFPKEGPSILRIQQVVRGDSAAYFCASSPYATGNTDTQYFGPGTRLTVL.

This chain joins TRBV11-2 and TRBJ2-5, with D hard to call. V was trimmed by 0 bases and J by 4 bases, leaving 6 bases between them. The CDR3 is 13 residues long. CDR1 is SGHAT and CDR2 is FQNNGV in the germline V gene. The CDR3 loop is CASSLEVGETQYF. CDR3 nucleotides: TGTGCCAGCAGCTTAGAGGTGGGAGAGACCCAGTACTTC.

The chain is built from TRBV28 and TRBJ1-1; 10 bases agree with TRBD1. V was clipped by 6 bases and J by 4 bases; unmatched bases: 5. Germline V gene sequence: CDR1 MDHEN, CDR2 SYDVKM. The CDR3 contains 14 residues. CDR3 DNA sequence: TGTGCCAGCAGCCCCGGGACAGGGGTCACTGAAGCTTTCTTT. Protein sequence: CASSPGTGVTEAFF.

The CDR3, as DNA: TGTGCCAGCAGAGGACTAGCGGGGGGTAACAATGAGCAGTTCTTC. It codes for CASRGLAGGNNEQFF. The chain uses TRBV25-1 and TRBJ2-1; 14 nucleotides match TRBD2. Trimming took 6 bases from V and 5 from J; bases not matched to a gene: 3. The CDR3 length is 15 residues. CDR1 is MGHDK and CDR2 is SYGVNS in the germline V gene.

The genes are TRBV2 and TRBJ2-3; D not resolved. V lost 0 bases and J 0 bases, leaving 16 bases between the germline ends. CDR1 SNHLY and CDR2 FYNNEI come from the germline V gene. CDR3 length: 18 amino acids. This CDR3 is CASSEAPSGPPSTDTQYF. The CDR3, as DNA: TGTGCCAGCAGTGAAGCGCCCTCCGGGCCTCCCAGCACAGATACGCAGTATTTT.

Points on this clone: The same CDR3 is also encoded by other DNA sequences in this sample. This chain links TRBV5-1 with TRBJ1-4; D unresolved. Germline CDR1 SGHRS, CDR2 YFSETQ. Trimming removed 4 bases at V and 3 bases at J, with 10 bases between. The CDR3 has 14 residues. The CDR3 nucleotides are TGCGCCAGCAGCCTACAAGGTTCTAATGAAAAACTGTTTTTT. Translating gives CASSLQGSNEKLFF.

The CDR3 loop is CASSRSRGTGDEQYF. DNA for the CDR3: TGTGCCAGCAGCCGTTCGCGTGGGACAGGGGACGAGCAGTACTTC. The genes are TRBV13 and TRBJ2-7; 10 bases match TRBD1. Germline values: CDR1 PRHDT, CDR2 FYEKMQ (reference sequence). The CDR3 totals 15 residues. With 5 bases clipped from V and 5 bases from J, the junction kept 9 bases outside the gene matches.

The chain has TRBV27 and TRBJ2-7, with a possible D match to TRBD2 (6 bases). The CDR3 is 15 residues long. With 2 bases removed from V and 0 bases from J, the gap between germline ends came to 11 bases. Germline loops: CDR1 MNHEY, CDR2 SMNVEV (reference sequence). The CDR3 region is CASSLIAEISYEQYF. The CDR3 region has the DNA TGTGCCAGCAGTTTAATAGCGGAGATCTCCTACGAGCAGTACTTC.

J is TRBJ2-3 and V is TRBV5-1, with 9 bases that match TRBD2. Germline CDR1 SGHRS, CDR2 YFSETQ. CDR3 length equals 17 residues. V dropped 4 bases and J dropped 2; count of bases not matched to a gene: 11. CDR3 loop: CASSPGIAGVTTDTQYF. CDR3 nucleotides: TGCGCCAGCAGCCCCGGGATAGCGGGGGTCACCACAGATACGCAGTATTTT.

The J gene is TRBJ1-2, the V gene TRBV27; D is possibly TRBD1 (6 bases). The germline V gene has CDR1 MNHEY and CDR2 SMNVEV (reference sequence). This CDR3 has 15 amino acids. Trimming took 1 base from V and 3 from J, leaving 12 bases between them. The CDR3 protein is CASSLFPDSHYGYTF. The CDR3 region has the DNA TGTGCCAGCAGTTTATTCCCGGACAGCCACTATGGCTACACCTTC.

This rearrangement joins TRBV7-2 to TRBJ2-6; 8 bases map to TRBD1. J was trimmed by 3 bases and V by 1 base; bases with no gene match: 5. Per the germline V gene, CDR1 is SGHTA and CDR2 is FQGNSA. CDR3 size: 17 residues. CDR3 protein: CASSLGVRGLGANVLTF. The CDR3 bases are TGTGCCAGCAGCTTAGGCGTCAGGGGGCTTGGGGCCAACGTCCTGACTTTC.

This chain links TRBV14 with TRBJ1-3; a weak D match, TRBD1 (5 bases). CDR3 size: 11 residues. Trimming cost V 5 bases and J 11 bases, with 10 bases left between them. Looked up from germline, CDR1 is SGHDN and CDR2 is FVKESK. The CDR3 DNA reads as TGTGCCAGCAGCGTGGGGCCCGCCATATATTTT. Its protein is CASSVGPAIYF. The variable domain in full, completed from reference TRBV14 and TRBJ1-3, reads EAGVTQFPSHSVIEKGQTVTLRCDPISGHDNLYWYRRVMGKEIKFLLHFVKESKQDESGMPNNRFLAERTGGTYSTLKVQPAELEDSGVYFCASSVGPAIYFGEGSWLTVV.

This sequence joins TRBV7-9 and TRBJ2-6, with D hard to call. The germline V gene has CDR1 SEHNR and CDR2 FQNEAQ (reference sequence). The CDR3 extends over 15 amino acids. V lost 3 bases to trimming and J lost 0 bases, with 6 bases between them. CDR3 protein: CASSLPGSGANVLTF. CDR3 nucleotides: TGTGCCAGCAGCTTGCCCGGCTCTGGGGCCAACGTCCTGACTTTC.

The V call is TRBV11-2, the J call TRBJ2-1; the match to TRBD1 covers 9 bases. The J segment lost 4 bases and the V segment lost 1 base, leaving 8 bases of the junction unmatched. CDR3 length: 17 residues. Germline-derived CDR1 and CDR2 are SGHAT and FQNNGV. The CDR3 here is CASSLVHRGRNYNEQFF. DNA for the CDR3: TGTGCCAGCAGCTTAGTACACAGGGGGCGGAATTACAATGAGCAGTTCTTC.

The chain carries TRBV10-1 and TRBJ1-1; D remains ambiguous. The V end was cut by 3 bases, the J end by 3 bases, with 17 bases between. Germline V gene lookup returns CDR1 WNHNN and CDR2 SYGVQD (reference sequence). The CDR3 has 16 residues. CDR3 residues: CASSDVSSGRDTEAFF. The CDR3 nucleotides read TGCGCCAGCAGTGATGTTTCGTCGGGTAGGGACACTGAAGCTTTCTTT.

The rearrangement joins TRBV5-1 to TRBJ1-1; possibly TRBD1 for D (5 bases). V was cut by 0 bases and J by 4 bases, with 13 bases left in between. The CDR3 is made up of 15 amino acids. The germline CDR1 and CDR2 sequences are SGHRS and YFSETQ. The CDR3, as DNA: TGCGCCAGCAGCTTGGACAGGCCCTCCGGCACTGAAGCTTTCTTT. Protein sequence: CASSLDRPSGTEAFF.

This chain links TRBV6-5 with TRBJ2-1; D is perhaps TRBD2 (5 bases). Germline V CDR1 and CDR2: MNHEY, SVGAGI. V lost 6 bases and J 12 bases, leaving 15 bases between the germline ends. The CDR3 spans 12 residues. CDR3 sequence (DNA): TGTGCCAGCAGCCCCGGGTCGGGAAGGCAGTTCTTC. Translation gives CASSPGSGRQFF.